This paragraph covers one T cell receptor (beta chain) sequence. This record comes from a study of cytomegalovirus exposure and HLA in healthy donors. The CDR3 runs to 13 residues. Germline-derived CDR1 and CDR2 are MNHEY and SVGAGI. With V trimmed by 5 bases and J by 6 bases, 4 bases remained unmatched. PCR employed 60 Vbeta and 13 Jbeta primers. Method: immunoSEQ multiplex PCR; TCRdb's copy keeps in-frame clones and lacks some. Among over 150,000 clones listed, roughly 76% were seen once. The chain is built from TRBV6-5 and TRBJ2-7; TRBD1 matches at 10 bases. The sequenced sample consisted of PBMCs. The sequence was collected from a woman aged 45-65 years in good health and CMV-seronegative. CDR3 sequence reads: CASSRQGAGEQYF. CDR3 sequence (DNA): TGTGCCAGCAGTAGACAGGGGGCTGGCGAGCAGTACTTC.